This T cell receptor (beta chain) came from a study of T cell responses to AZD1222 COVID-19 vaccine. Notes on the study in general: Repertoire sampling happened only post peak T cell response. Unmutated regions of variants are reportedly targeted by nearly half of spike-specific TCRs. The donor group comprised mostly white British people and more females; the analysis possibly underestimated clonal diversity.

Profiling relied on immunoSEQ multiplex PCR, and the TCRdb table lists in-frame clones only, not all of them. Seen here are approximately 170,000 clones, 80% to 90% observed once, and the top ten hold approximately 7.2%. V was trimmed by 7 bases and J by 1 base, leaving 19 bases between them. Germline V gives CDR1 PRHDT, CDR2 FYEKMQ (reference sequence). CDR3 length equals 16 residues. Of note for this clone: What it recognizes is unknown.

J is TRBJ1-1 and V is TRBV13, with a weak D call TRBD1 (5 bases). The clonotype originates from an adult in good health. Sample: peripheral blood, taken on day 0 of AZD1222 vaccination. CDR3 amino acids: CASKGNDGVPNTEAFF. CDR3 coding DNA: TGTGCCAGCAAGGGGAATGACGGGGTGCCGAACACTGAAGCTTTCTTT.